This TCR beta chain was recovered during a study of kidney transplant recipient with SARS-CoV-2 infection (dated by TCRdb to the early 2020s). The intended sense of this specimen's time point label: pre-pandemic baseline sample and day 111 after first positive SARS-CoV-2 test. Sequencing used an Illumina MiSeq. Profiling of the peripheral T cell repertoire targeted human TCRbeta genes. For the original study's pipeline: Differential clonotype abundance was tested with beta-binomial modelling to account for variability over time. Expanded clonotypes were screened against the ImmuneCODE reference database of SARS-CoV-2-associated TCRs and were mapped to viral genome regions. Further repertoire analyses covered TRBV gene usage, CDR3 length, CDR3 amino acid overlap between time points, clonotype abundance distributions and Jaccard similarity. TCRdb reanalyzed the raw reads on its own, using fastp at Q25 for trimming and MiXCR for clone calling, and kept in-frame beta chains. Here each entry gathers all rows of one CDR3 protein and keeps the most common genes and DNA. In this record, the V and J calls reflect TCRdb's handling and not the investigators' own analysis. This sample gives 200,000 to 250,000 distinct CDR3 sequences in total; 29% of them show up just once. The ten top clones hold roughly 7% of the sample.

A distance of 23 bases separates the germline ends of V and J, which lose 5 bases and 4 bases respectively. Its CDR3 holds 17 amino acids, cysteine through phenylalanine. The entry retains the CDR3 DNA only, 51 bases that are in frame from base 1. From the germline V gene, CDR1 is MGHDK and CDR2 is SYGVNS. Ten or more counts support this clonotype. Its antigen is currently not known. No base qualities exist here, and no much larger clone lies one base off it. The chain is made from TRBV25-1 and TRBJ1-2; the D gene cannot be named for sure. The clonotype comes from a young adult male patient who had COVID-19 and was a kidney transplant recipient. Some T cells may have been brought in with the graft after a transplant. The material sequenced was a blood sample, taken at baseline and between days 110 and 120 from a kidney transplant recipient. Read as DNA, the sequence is TGTGCCAGCAGTAAAGCCCGAGAACTGGGAAAGACCTATGGCTACACCTTC. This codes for CASSKARELGKTYGYTF.